The T cell receptor beta chain under discussion was sequenced for a study of cytomegalovirus exposure and HLA in healthy donors. The PCR employed 60 Vbeta primers together with 13 Jbeta primers. Method: immunoSEQ multiplex PCR; TCRdb's copy keeps in-frame clones and lacks some. The sample lists fewer than 90,000 clones; about three quarters were seen once. This TCR came from a man aged 30 to 39 in good health and CMV-seropositive. Sequencing was done on a sample of PBMCs.

CDR3: CASSEGDSSYEQYF. DNA for the CDR3: TGTGCCAGCAGCGAGGGGGACAGCTCCTACGAGCAGTACTTC. The chain combines TRBV9 with TRBJ2-7; 7 bases are shared with TRBD1. The CDR3 length is 14 residues. With 3 bases clipped from V and 0 bases from J, the junction kept 3 bases outside the gene matches. Germline V gene sequence: CDR1 SGDLS, CDR2 YYNGEE.